This T cell receptor (beta chain) was recorded in a study of cytomegalovirus exposure and HLA in healthy donors. Study in general: Among roughly 180 million T cells, an earlier analysis found about 100 million unique TCR beta sequences.

As regards this clone: As yet, its antigen is unknown.

Researchers ran the PCR with 60 Vbeta and 13 Jbeta primers. The method was immunoSEQ multiplex PCR; TCRdb's version includes in-frame clones alone and lacks a portion of them. Here the sample spans roughly 150,000 clones, roughly 72% being singletons. General study results and limits: Cytomegalovirus status, reportedly, was diagnosed with high specificity and sensitivity by the classifier. A list of 150 to 200 TCR beta chains associated with cytomegalovirus was given.

V lost 2 bases to trimming and J lost 1 base; unmatched junction nucleotides: 1. Germline CDR1 and CDR2: MNHEY and SMNVEV (reference sequence). The CDR3 runs 15 residues. This chain connects TRBV27 to TRBJ2-1; 8 bases are shared with TRBD2. This TCR was sampled from a man aged 35 to 55 in good health and CMV-seronegative. The sample comprised PBMCs. CDR3 sequence: CASSLIAGSYNEQFF. Written as DNA, the CDR3 is TGTGCCAGCAGTTTAATAGCGGGATCCTACAATGAGCAGTTCTTC.